This T cell receptor (beta chain) was sequenced during a study of blood T cells in healthy people across ages. Study-level information: Researchers report that template switching captured about one barcoded beta molecule per two T cells.

From germline, CDR1 is KGHSH and CDR2 LQKENI. V lost 3 bases and J lost 12, with 12 bases in between. This CDR3 has 12 residues. The use of a sample-barcoded 5' primer and a J-beta primer mix characterized a second PCR of about 6 to 12 cycles. Carrying 12 random nucleotides, a template-switch adaptor labeled each individual cDNA molecule. TCRdb passed the 5' RACE reads through MiXCR, listing each CDR3 protein once. The sample includes some 1.8 million distinct CDR3 sequences, roughly two fifths seen only once; the top ten take roughly 23%. Input material: blood. J is TRBJ2-1 and V is TRBV18; no clear D. This clonotype originated in a human donor in good health. The CDR3 nucleotides are TGTGCCAGCTCACCGGCCCCTGGGGTGCAGTTCTTC. Its protein is CASSPAPGVQFF.